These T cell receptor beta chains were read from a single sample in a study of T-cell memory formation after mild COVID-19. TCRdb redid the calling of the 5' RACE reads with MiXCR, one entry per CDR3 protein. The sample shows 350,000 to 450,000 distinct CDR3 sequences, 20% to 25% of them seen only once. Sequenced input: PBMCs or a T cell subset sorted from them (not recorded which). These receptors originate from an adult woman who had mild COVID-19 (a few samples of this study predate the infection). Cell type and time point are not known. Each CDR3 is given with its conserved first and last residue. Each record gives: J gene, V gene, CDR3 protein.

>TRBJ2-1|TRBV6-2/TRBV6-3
CASSPSAVYERGEQFF
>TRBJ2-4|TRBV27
CASSLKPSVLSAKNIQYF
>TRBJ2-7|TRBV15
CATSRLGTGNSYEQYF
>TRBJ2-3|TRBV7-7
CASSLTHPDTQYF
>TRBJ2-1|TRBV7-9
CASSFPTGTSGRVVNEQFF
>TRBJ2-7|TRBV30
CAWNPGTGTYEQYF
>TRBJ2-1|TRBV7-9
CASSLILARDRGYNEQFF
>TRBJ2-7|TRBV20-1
CSARGGLAGVPSYEQYF
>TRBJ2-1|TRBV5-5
CASSLAPAGSYNEQFF
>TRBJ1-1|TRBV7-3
CASSLGGSDTEAFF
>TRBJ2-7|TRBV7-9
CASSSTGPSSYEQYF
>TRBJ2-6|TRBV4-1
CASSQDQGNGANVLTF
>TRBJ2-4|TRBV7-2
CASSLAGGQVKNIQYF
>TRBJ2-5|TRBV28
CASRPQGKETQYF
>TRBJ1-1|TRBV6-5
CASEGPSEVAEAFF
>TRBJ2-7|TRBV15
CATSRDRLEQYF
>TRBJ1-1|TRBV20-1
CSARGFNSVNTEAFF
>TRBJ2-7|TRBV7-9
CASSLKEAPTYEQYF
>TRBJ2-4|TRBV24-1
CATSDLRTGARYF
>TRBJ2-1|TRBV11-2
CASSLFPLAAPGNEQFF
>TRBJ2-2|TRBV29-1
CSVRRRGPSNTGELFF
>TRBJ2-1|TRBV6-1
CASSEHWDSSYNEQFF
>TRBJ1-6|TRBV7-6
CASSLQQGLNSPLHF
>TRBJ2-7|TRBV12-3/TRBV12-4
CASSLALGQGASYEQYF
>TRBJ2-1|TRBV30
CAWMGGPSSYNEQFF
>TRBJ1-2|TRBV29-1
CSFGTGYGYTF
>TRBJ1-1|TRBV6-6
CASRRDTEAFF
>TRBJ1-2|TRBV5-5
CASSLVAGIGYTF
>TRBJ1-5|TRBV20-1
CSARTGYNQPQHF